This entry describes one TCR beta chain. The sample comes from a study of control samples from healthy donors and cancer patients. The data were produced by immunoSEQ multiplex PCR, yet TCRdb's version contains in-frame clones alone and is incomplete. The repertoire holds roughly 120,000 clones, with around 90% as singletons. This clonotype was sampled from a woman between 65 and 79 years old in good health. Sequencing input: blood.

The CDR3: CASSYAPPPDWAGSPLHF. In DNA form, the CDR3 reads TGTGCCAGCAGTTACGCCCCACCCCCCGACTGGGCCGGTTCACCCCTCCACTTT. The J gene is TRBJ1-6, the V gene TRBV6-2 or TRBV6-3; D unclear. Trimming removed 2 bases at V and 9 bases at J, with 23 bases between. The CDR3 is 18 residues long. Germline CDR1 and CDR2: MNHEY and SVGEGT.